The 26 T cell receptor beta chains in this list originate from one sample, sequenced in a study of response to subunit inactivated influenza vaccine. TCRdb used MiXCR to reprocess the RT-PCR reads, holding one entry per CDR3 protein. This table holds hundreds of thousands of distinct CDR3 sequences, 11% to 15% found once. The sample consisted of PBMCs from blood, taken around two weeks before vaccination. Every receptor here comes from a man aged 45-65 years who received an inactivated influenza vaccine.

This clonotype was counted between two and nine times. The chain has TRBV28 and TRBJ2-2; 10 bases agree with TRBD1. The germline CDR1 and CDR2 sequences are MDHEN and SYDVKM. V trimming: 3 bases; J trimming: 5 bases; junction bases outside the gene matches: 6. The CDR3 spans 16 residues. The CDR3 loop is CASSLVGQGRTGELFF. CDR3 sequence (DNA): TGTGCCAGCAGTTTGGTGGGACAGGGGCGGACCGGGGAGCTGTTTTTT.

The chain is built from TRBV28 and TRBJ2-1; 7 nucleotides line up with TRBD2. CDR1 and CDR2 from the germline V gene are MDHEN and SYDVKM. The CDR3 covers 16 residues. V shed 2 bases, J shed 1 base, and the junction held 5 bases outside the gene matches. CDR3 sequence: CASSLGRALSYNEQFF. For the CDR3, the DNA is TGTGCCAGCAGTTTAGGGAGGGCCCTATCCTACAATGAGCAGTTCTTC. Together with reference TRBV28 and TRBJ2-1, the CDR3 gives the full variable domain: DVKVTQSSRYLVKRTGEKVFLECVQDMDHENMFWYRQDPGLGLRLIYFSYDVKMKEKGDIPEGYSVSREKKERFSLILESASTNQTSMYLCASSLGRALSYNEQFFGPGTRLTVL.

V is TRBV4-2 and J is TRBJ2-7, with TRBD2 identical over 10 bases. The germline V gene encodes CDR1 LGHNA and CDR2 YNFKEQ. This CDR3 has 16 residues. With V trimmed by 2 bases and J by 4 bases, 8 bases remained unmatched. The CDR3 DNA is TGTGCCAGCAGCCAATTAGCGACTAGCGGGTCATACGAGCAGTACTTC. Protein sequence: CASSQLATSGSYEQYF.

V and J are TRBV7-3 and TRBJ2-1; D uncertain. Deletions cut 1 base from V and 2 bases from J, with 12 bases between. This CDR3 has 16 residues. Looked up from germline, CDR1 is SGHTA and CDR2 is FQGTGA. DNA for the CDR3: TGTGCCAGCAGCTTAATCTCGACGGCCACCTACAATGAGCAGTTCTTC. This gives the protein CASSLISTATYNEQFF.

Remarks on this clonotype: With a much larger clone just one base away, this may be a read error. The chain recombines TRBV9 with TRBJ2-7; D remains ambiguous. The CDR3 is 13 residues long. Germline CDR1 and CDR2: SGDLS and YYNGEE. CDR3 sequence: CASSVVSDSEQHF. The DNA of the CDR3 is TGTGCCAGCAGCGTAGTATCCGATTCCGAGCAGCACTTC.

This clonotype was picked up a small number of times. V gene TRBV5-1 combines with J gene TRBJ1-1, with 9 nucleotides matching TRBD1. V shed 1 base, J shed 8 bases, and the junction held 15 bases outside the gene matches. CDR3 length equals 17 residues. From germline, CDR1 is SGHRS and CDR2 YFSETQ. CDR3 nucleotide sequence: TGCGCCAGCAGCTTGTATGGACAGGGGTCCCCTCCGGCCGAAGCTTTCTTT. Translated, it gives CASSLYGQGSPPAEAFF.

J is TRBJ2-7 and V is TRBV12-3 or TRBV12-4; 7 nucleotides align to TRBD1. V was pared by 10 bases and J by 0 bases, with 9 bases of the junction left unmatched. The CDR3 sequence is 14 residues long. The CDR3 here is CATSTGDSSYEQYF. CDR3 bases: TGTGCCACTTCGACCGGGGACAGCTCCTACGAGCAGTACTTC.

This clonotype appeared a few times. CDR3 residues: CAISEGSSYNSPLHF. The CDR3 DNA follows: TGTGCCATCAGTGAAGGCAGCTCCTATAATTCACCCCTCCACTTT. The rearrangement joins TRBV10-3 to TRBJ1-6; D uncertain. V was shortened by 3 bases and J by 0 bases, with 6 bases between the two germline ends. The CDR3 consists of 15 residues. Germline V gene sequence: CDR1 ENHRY, CDR2 SYGVKD.

The chain couples TRBV18 to TRBJ2-3; possible D gene TRBD2, 5 bases. The germline V and J ends were trimmed by 0 bases and 5 bases, with 6 bases remaining between them. CDR1 is KGHSH and CDR2 is LQKENI in the germline V gene. CDR3 length: 13 residues. The CDR3 region is CASSPPGRDTQYF. CDR3 sequence (DNA): TGTGCCAGCTCACCACCGGGGAGAGATACGCAGTATTTT. Full variable domain (missing parts from reference TRBV18 and TRBJ2-3): NAGVMQNPRHLVRRRGQEARLRCSPMKGHSHVYWYRQLPEEGLKFMVYLQKENIIDESGMPKERFSAEFPKEGPSILRIQQVVRGDSAAYFCASSPPGRDTQYFGPGTRLTVL.

The rearrangement uses TRBV12-3 or TRBV12-4 and TRBJ1-5; D remains ambiguous. Trimming took 6 bases from V and 1 from J, leaving 10 bases between them. The CDR3 extends over 14 amino acids. CDR3 sequence reads: CASRLAESNQPQHF. CDR3 sequence (DNA): TGTGCCAGCAGACTGGCAGAGAGCAATCAGCCCCAGCATTTT.

The chain is built from TRBV7-2 and TRBJ2-7, with 15 bases fitting TRBD2. V gave up 5 bases and J gave up 4 bases; unmatched junction bases: 9. The V gene's germline CDR1 is SGHTA and CDR2 FQGNSA. The CDR3 has 17 amino acids. This CDR3 reads CASSPGLAGGLLYEQYF. CDR3 sequence (DNA): TGTGCCAGCAGCCCCGGACTAGCGGGGGGGCTTCTATACGAGCAGTACTTC.

The table lists this clonotype with a few counts. V usage is TRBV12-3 or TRBV12-4 and J usage is TRBJ1-1, with no clear D. Trimming took 6 bases from V and 10 from J, leaving 15 bases between them. CDR3 length: 12 amino acids. CDR3 in DNA: TGTGCCAGCAGCTTGGCGGCTTTATCAGCTTTCTTT. It encodes CASSLAALSAFF.

Ten or more counts support this clonotype. V and J are TRBV6-1 and TRBJ2-5; 9 bases agree with TRBD2. The V gene's germline CDR1 is MNHNS and CDR2 SASEGT. With V trimmed by 6 bases and J by 2 bases, 10 bases remained unmatched. The length of the CDR3 is 16 residues. In DNA, the CDR3 is TGTGCCAGCAGCCCTTTACGACTAGCGGTTCAAGAGACCCAGTACTTC. As protein: CASSPLRLAVQETQYF.

There are many counts of this clonotype. The chain recombines TRBV4-1 with TRBJ2-1; D remains unclear. Trimming removed 3 bases at V and 6 bases at J, with 18 bases between. Germline V CDR1 and CDR2: MGHRA, YSYEKL. This CDR3 has 16 residues. The CDR3 protein is CASSHPKSGSANEQFF. CDR3 bases: TGCGCCAGCAGCCACCCGAAATCCGGGTCGGCCAATGAGCAGTTCTTC.

The gene calls are TRBV6-1 and TRBJ2-7; weak D call: TRBD1 (6 bases). The CDR3 totals 14 residues. The germline gives CDR1 MNHNS, CDR2 SASEGT. V was pared by 6 bases and J by 2 bases, with 14 bases between. CDR3 bases: TGTGCCAGCAGCCCCTTAGGGACAACCTACGAGCAGTACTTC. As protein: CASSPLGTTYEQYF.

V usage is TRBV28 and J usage is TRBJ2-7, with 7 bases lining up with TRBD2. The CDR3 has 16 amino acids. Germline loops: CDR1 MDHEN, CDR2 SYDVKM. Losses at the gene ends were 3 bases for V and 0 bases for J; bases not matched to a gene: 8. CDR3 residues: CASSFGLGGNSYEQYF. CDR3 nucleotides: TGTGCCAGCAGTTTTGGATTGGGGGGGAACTCCTACGAGCAGTACTTC. Variable domain in full (rest from reference TRBV28 and TRBJ2-7): DVKVTQSSRYLVKRTGEKVFLECVQDMDHENMFWYRQDPGLGLRLIYFSYDVKMKEKGDIPEGYSVSREKKERFSLILESASTNQTSMYLCASSFGLGGNSYEQYFGPGTRLTVT.

This clonotype showed up just a few times. V usage is TRBV10-3 and J usage is TRBJ2-3; D is possibly TRBD2 (6 bases). The V end was cut by 11 bases, the J end by 5 bases, with 17 bases between. CDR1 ENHRY and CDR2 SYGVKD come from the germline V gene. The CDR3 covers 13 residues. The CDR3, as DNA: TGTGCCTCCTCTGGGGGGAACAAAGATACGCAGTATTTT. Encoded protein: CASSGGNKDTQYF.

This clonotype occurred a few times. V gene TRBV7-2 combines with J gene TRBJ2-5, with D uncertain. CDR3 length equals 13 residues. The germline V gene has CDR1 SGHTA and CDR2 FQGNSA. Trimming pared 2 bases from V and 3 bases from J, leaving 7 bases between. CDR3 residues: CASSLTVKETQYF. The CDR3 DNA follows: TGTGCCAGCAGCTTAACGGTTAAAGAGACCCAGTACTTC.

Regarding this clonotype: A read error may produce the germline difference seen at one junction end. J is TRBJ2-5 and V is TRBV7-7; 9 positions match TRBD1. The germline V gene has CDR1 SSHAT and CDR2 FNYEAQ (reference sequence). The CDR3 length is 15 residues. The CDR3 protein is CASSPWDRAKETQYF. In nucleotides, the CDR3 is TGTGCTAGCAGCCCATGGGACAGGGCGAAAGAGACCCAGTACTTC.

V is TRBV24-1 and J is TRBJ2-1; no clear D gene. The CDR3 is made up of 13 amino acids. The germline V gene has CDR1 KGHDR and CDR2 SFDVKD. V shed 3 bases and J shed 4 bases, with 6 bases lying between them. In DNA, the CDR3 is TGTGCCACCAGTGATAGCGTATACAATGAGCAGTTCTTC. It is translated as CATSDSVYNEQFF.

This clonotype was recorded at least ten times. V is TRBV15 and J is TRBJ2-1; D gene uncertain. V was cut by 6 bases and J by 2 bases, with 14 bases left in between. This CDR3 region has 15 residues. CDR1 is LNHNV, CDR2 YYDKDF, per germline (reference sequence). The CDR3 region is CATSRRVSTYNEQFF. In DNA form, the CDR3 reads TGTGCCACCAGTAGAAGGGTCTCTACCTACAATGAGCAGTTCTTC.

This chain connects TRBV29-1 to TRBJ2-4, with D unclear. The germline V gene has CDR1 SQVTM and CDR2 ANQGSEA. This CDR3 comprises 14 residues. Deletions cut 4 bases from V and 0 bases from J, with 10 bases between. The CDR3 coding sequence is TGCAGCGTTGTGGGGAAGCTAGCCAAAAACATTCAGTACTTC. Translated, it gives CSVVGKLAKNIQYF. Full variable domain (outside the CDR3, taken from reference TRBV29-1 and TRBJ2-4): SAVISQKPSRDICQRGTSLTIQCQVDSQVTMMFWYRQQPGQSLTLIATANQGSEATYESGFVIDKFPISRPNLTFSTLTVSNMSPEDSSIYLCSVVGKLAKNIQYFGAGTRLSVL.

This clonotype was recorded a few times. The V call is TRBV5-4, the J call TRBJ2-5; 7 bases line up with TRBD2. Germline V gene sequence: CDR1 SGHNT, CDR2 YYREEE (reference sequence). V gave up 3 bases and J gave up 4 bases; unmatched junction bases: 6. This CDR3 is 14 amino acids long. The CDR3 region is CASSWGGDGETQYF. In DNA form, the CDR3 reads TGTGCCAGCAGCTGGGGGGGTGACGGAGAGACCCAGTACTTC.

This clonotype was counted between two and nine times. CDR3: CASSETTGSHSPLHF. The CDR3 DNA reads as TGTGCCAGCAGCGAAACTACAGGGTCTCATTCACCCCTCCACTTT. This chain uses TRBV6-1 with TRBJ1-6, with D possibly matching TRBD1 (6 bases). This CDR3 has 15 residues. V was trimmed by 6 bases and J by 8 bases, leaving 17 bases between them. Germline CDR1 reads MNHNS; CDR2 reads SASEGT.

This chain uses TRBV28 with TRBJ2-7; 9 nucleotides agree with TRBD1. The CDR3 is 15 amino acids. Per the germline V gene, CDR1 is MDHEN and CDR2 is SYDVKM. Trimming cost V 5 bases and J 7 bases; bases outside gene matches: 12. This CDR3 is CASSPPEQGALEQYF. CDR3 DNA sequence: TGTGCCAGCAGTCCCCCGGAACAGGGGGCGTTGGAGCAGTACTTC.

This clonotype came up a few times. Here the CDR3 DNA reads TGTGCCAGCAGTTACCCAGGGACAAGACACACCGGGGAGCTGTTTTTT. Translation: CASSYPGTRHTGELFF. The chain has TRBV6-2 or TRBV6-3 and TRBJ2-2; maybe TRBD1 (6 bases). The CDR3 runs to 16 residues. The V gene's germline CDR1 is MNHEY and CDR2 SVGEGT. The V end lost 2 bases, the J end lost 3 bases, and 13 bases lay between the germline ends.